The clone carrying this TCR beta chain has only one observation. J was trimmed by 2 bases and V by 5 bases; bases with no gene match: 9. The CDR3 spans 15 residues. Germline V CDR1 and CDR2: MDHEN, SYDVKM. Repertoires were generated with immunoSEQ multiplex PCR, while TCRdb's copy carries only in-frame clones and drops some. Of around 250,000 clones listed, roughly 87% are singletons. The record originates from a study of control samples from healthy donors and cancer patients. The source of this sequence is a woman in her fifties or sixties with lung cancer. The sequenced sample was PBMCs. This chain uses TRBV28 with TRBJ2-7; 7 positions match TRBD1. CDR3 DNA sequence: TGTGCCAGCAGTACGATCGGGACAGATCCCTACGAGCAGTACTTC. Amino acid sequence: CASSTIGTDPYEQYF.